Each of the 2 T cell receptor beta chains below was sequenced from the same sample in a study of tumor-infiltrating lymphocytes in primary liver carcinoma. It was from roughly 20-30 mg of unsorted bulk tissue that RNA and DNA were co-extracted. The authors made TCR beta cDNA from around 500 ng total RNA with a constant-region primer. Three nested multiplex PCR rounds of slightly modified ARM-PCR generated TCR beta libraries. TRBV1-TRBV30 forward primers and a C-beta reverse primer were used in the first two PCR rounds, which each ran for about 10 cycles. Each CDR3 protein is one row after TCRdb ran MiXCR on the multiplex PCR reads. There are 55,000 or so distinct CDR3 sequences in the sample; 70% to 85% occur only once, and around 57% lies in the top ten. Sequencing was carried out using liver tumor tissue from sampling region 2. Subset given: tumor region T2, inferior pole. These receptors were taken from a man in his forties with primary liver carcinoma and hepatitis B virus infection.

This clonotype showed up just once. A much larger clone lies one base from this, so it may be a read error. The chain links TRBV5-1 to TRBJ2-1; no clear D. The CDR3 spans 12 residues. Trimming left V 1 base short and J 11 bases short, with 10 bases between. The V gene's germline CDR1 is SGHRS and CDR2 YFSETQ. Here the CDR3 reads CASSLIRSKQFF. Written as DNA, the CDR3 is TGCGCCAGCAGCTTGATTCGCAGTAAGCAGTTCTTC.

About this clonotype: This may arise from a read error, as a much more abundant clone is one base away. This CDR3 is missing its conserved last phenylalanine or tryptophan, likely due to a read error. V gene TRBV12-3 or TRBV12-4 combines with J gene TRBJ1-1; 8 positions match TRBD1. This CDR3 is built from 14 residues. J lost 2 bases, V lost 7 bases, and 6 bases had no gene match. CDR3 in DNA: TGTGCCAGCATACGGGACAGGTCTAACACTGAAGCTTTCTAT. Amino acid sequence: CASIRDRSNTEAFY.